What follows is one TCR beta chain and its context. This sample stems from a study of shared T cell receptors in the human thymus. The protocol was immunoSEQ multiplex PCR, while the TCRdb copy is restricted to in-frame clones and leaves out a portion. This sample has 600,000 or so clones, with roughly 86% found just once. These data also formed part of another study, on human thymus T cells.

The receptor was derived from a boy under two years old with a congenital heart defect. Input material: thymocytes.

CDR3 region: CASSFKRGLFQETQYF. The CDR3 nucleotides are TGTGCCAGCAGTTTTAAGCGGGGCCTTTTCCAAGAGACCCAGTACTTC. This chain joins TRBV28 and TRBJ2-5; 7 positions agree with TRBD2. The CDR3 spans 16 residues. Germline loops: CDR1 MDHEN, CDR2 SYDVKM. V gave up 3 bases and J gave up 1 base; unmatched junction bases: 8. Together with reference TRBV28 and TRBJ2-5, the CDR3 gives the full variable domain: DVKVTQSSRYLVKRTGEKVFLECVQDMDHENMFWYRQDPGLGLRLIYFSYDVKMKEKGDIPEGYSVSREKKERFSLILESASTNQTSMYLCASSFKRGLFQETQYFGPGTRLLVL.